The 16 T cell receptor beta chains listed next were all sequenced from one sample in a study of shared clonotypes between healthy human individuals. Method: immunoSEQ multiplex PCR; TCRdb's copy keeps in-frame clones and lacks some. Of about 300,000 clones detected, less than 85% appear once; the ten largest clones hold around a tenth. What was sequenced was memory CD4+ T cells sorted from blood. The subset is: CD45RA-negative fraction. These receptors were taken from a man aged 25 to 40 in good health.

The chain carries TRBV7-3 and TRBJ2-7; 8 bases align to TRBD2. The germline CDR1 and CDR2 sequences are SGHTA and FQGTGA. The CDR3 consists of 15 residues. V lost 5 bases and J lost 2; bases outside the gene matches: 8. The CDR3, as DNA: TGTGCCAGCAGCCCCAGTTCCGGGAGGGCCTACGAGCAGTACTTC. Protein product: CASSPSSGRAYEQYF.

Concerning this clone: With a much larger clone just one base away, this may be a read error. This sample includes further DNA sequences coding for the same CDR3. The chain couples TRBV9 to TRBJ1-2, with a tentative D call TRBD1 (6 bases). The length of the CDR3 is 13 residues. Germline lookup yields CDR1 SGDLS and CDR2 YYNGEE. Trimming took 0 bases from V and 4 from J, leaving 7 bases between them. The CDR3 DNA sequence: TGTGCCAGCAGCGTAGAGGGGGGCTATGGCTACACCTTC. It is translated as CASSVEGGYGYTF.

V and J are TRBV12-1 and TRBJ2-7; TRBD1 was called by the table and not checked on the DNA. TRBV12-1 is tagged as a pseudogene. The CDR3 runs 12 residues. The CDR3: CASSQRTDEQYF. The CDR3 nucleotides read TGTGCCAGCAGCCAACGGACAGACGAGCAGTACTTC.

The genes are TRBV15 and TRBJ2-1; the D gene is possibly TRBD2 (6 bases). The CDR3 runs to 14 residues. V lost 0 bases, J lost 7 bases, and 10 bases lay in between. Germline lookup yields CDR1 LNHNV and CDR2 YYDKDF (reference sequence). CDR3 sequence reads: CATSRDLGGNEQFF. CDR3 DNA: TGTGCCACCAGCAGAGATCTCGGAGGGAATGAGCAGTTCTTC.

This sequence joins TRBV14 and TRBJ2-1, with D perhaps assigned TRBD1 or TRBD2 (5 bases each). The length of the CDR3 is 17 residues. CDR1 SGHDN and CDR2 FVKESK come from the germline V gene. V was cut by 3 bases and J by 5 bases, with 20 bases left in between. The CDR3 DNA reads TGTGCCAGCAGCCACTCCTTGGGGCTAGCCGAGAACAATGAGCAGTTCTTC. Protein: CASSHSLGLAENNEQFF. Drawing the rest from reference TRBV14 and TRBJ2-1, the complete variable domain is EAGVTQFPSHSVIEKGQTVTLRCDPISGHDNLYWYRRVMGKEIKFLLHFVKESKQDESGMPNNRFLAERTGGTYSTLKVQPAELEDSGVYFCASSHSLGLAENNEQFFGPGTRLTVL.

The V gene is TRBV4-3, the J gene TRBJ2-1; the D gene is possibly TRBD2 (6 bases). Per germline, CDR1 LGHNA and CDR2 YSLEER. CDR3 length equals 15 residues. Trimming removed 5 bases at V and 0 bases at J, with 11 bases between. Here the CDR3 reads CASSVAESSYNEQFF. The DNA for the CDR3 is TGCGCCAGCAGCGTAGCGGAGAGCTCCTACAATGAGCAGTTCTTC.

J is TRBJ2-7 and V is TRBV4-1, with D unresolved. V lost 8 bases, J lost 3 bases, and 14 bases lay in between. The CDR3 loop spans 13 amino acids. From germline, CDR1 is MGHRA and CDR2 YSYEKL. The CDR3 loop reads CASPTALDYEQYF. The CDR3 DNA sequence: TGCGCCAGCCCCACAGCACTCGACTACGAGCAGTACTTC.

The rearrangement uses TRBV5-1 and TRBJ2-7; a weak D match, TRBD1 (6 bases). Germline loops: CDR1 SGHRS, CDR2 YFSETQ. The CDR3 has 14 residues. Trimming took off 7 bases at V and 1 base at J, with 15 bases between the two ends. The CDR3 sequence is CASGALTGSYEQYF. The CDR3 coding sequence is TGCGCCAGCGGCGCTCTCACAGGGTCCTACGAGCAGTACTTC.

This chain uses TRBV29-1 with TRBJ2-7; no clear D. This CDR3 has 12 amino acids. The V gene's germline CDR1 is SQVTM and CDR2 ANQGSEA. The germline V and J ends were trimmed by 5 bases and 1 base, with 9 bases remaining between them. CDR3 sequence reads: CSVSGRSYEQYF. The CDR3 nucleotides read TGCAGCGTTTCCGGACGGTCCTACGAGCAGTACTTC.

Concerning this clone: A far larger clone is only one base removed, so a read error is likely. The same CDR3 arises from other DNA sequences in this sample as well. The gene calls are TRBV7-2 and TRBJ2-1; TRBD2 matches at 11 bases. Germline V gene sequence: CDR1 SGHTA, CDR2 FQGNSA. V trimming: 0 bases; J trimming: 10 bases; junction bases outside the gene matches: 5. This CDR3 region has 15 residues. The DNA for the CDR3 is TGTGCCAGCAGCTTAGCTAGCGGGAGGGGGGACGAGCAGTTCTTC. Its protein is CASSLASGRGDEQFF. The full variable domain, completed using reference TRBV7-2 and TRBJ2-1, is GAGVSQSPSNKVTEKGKDVELRCDPISGHTALYWYRQSLGQGLEFLIYFQGNSAPDKSGLPSDRFSAERTGGSVSTLTIQRTQQEDSAVYLCASSLASGRGDEQFFGPGTRLTVL.

The V and J genes are TRBV18 and TRBJ2-1, with a weak D call TRBD1 (8 bases). The V and J ends lost 8 bases and 6 bases respectively, with 26 bases between them. CDR1 and CDR2 from the germline V gene are KGHSH and LQKENI. The CDR3 runs 17 residues. CDR3 nucleotide sequence: TGTGCCAGCCGACCAATGGGACAGGCTGGCGGGGGCAATGAGCAGTTCTTC. It encodes CASRPMGQAGGGNEQFF.

The CDR3 nucleotides are TGTGCCAGCAGTGTAGAGGAGATGAACACTGAAGCTTTCTTT. Its protein is CASSVEEMNTEAFF. The V call is TRBV2, the J call TRBJ1-1; D is unclear. CDR3 length equals 14 residues. CDR1 SNHLY and CDR2 FYNNEI come from the germline V gene. V gave up 4 bases and J gave up 0 bases, with 9 bases separating them.

This chain connects TRBV6-5 to TRBJ2-5, with a tentative D call TRBD2 (5 bases). Looked up from germline, CDR1 is MNHEY and CDR2 is SVGAGI. The CDR3 totals 16 residues. V was pared by 2 bases and J by 4 bases, with 17 bases between. CDR3 bases: TGTGCCAGCAGTTACGGGAGACTGGGCCGGATAGAGACCCAGTACTTC. Amino acids: CASSYGRLGRIETQYF.

This chain connects TRBV9 to TRBJ2-3; D is possibly TRBD2 (6 bases). The CDR3 runs 15 residues. Trimming pared 4 bases from V and 4 bases from J, leaving 16 bases between. The germline gives CDR1 SGDLS, CDR2 YYNGEE. The CDR3 DNA reads TGTGCCAGCAGCCTATCGGGACTCCCGCCAGATACGCAGTATTTT. Translating gives CASSLSGLPPDTQYF.

The J gene is TRBJ2-5, the V gene TRBV6-4; TRBD2 agrees at 10 bases. The CDR3 totals 15 residues. V lost 6 bases to trimming and J lost 3 bases; unmatched junction nucleotides: 7. Per the germline V gene, CDR1 is MRHNA and CDR2 is SNTAGT. The CDR3 protein is CASSGLADIEETQYF. Here the CDR3 DNA reads TGTGCCAGCAGCGGACTAGCGGATATTGAAGAGACCCAGTACTTC.

The chain employs TRBV7-9 and TRBJ2-7; D might be TRBD2 (6 bases). The CDR3 runs 15 residues. The ends were cut back, 1 base at V and 2 bases at J, with 12 bases in the middle. CDR1 and CDR2 (germline): SEHNR, FQNEAQ (reference sequence). In DNA, the CDR3 is TGTGCCAGCAGCTTAGAAGCGGGCGCGACCTACGAGCAGTACTTC. Translated, it gives CASSLEAGATYEQYF.